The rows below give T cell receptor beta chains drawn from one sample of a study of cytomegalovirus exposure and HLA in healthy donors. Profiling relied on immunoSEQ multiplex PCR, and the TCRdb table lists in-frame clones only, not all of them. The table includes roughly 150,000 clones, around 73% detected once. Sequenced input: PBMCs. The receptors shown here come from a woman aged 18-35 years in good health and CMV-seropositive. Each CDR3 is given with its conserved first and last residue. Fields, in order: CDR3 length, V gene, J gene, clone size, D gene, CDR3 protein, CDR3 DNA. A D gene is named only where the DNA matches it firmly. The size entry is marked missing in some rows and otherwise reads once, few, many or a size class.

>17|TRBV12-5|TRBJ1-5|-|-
CASHRDSGIYSNQPQHF
TGTGCTAGCCACCGGGACTCTGGAATTTATAGCAATCAGCCCCAGCATTTT
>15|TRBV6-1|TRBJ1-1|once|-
CASTSPGPANTEAFF
TGTGCCAGCACCTCCCCAGGGCCAGCAAACACTGAAGCTTTCTTT
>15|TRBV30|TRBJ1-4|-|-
CAWNAGSATNEKLFF
TGTGCCTGGAATGCGGGGTCGGCAACTAATGAAAAACTGTTTTTT
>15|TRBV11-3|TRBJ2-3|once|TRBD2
CASSQGLAGRDTQYF
TGTGCCAGCAGCCAAGGACTAGCGGGGCGAGATACGCAGTATTTT
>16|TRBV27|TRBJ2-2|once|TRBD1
CASSLFWTGYTGELFF
TGTGCCAGCAGTTTATTTTGGACAGGGTACACCGGGGAGCTGTTTTTT
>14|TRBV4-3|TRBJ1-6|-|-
CASSQETGNSPLHF
TGCGCCAGCAGCCAAGAAACAGGAAATTCACCCCTCCACTTT
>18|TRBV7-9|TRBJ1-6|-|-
CASSPKETLSSYNSPLHF
TGCGCCAGCAGCCCCAAAGAGACACTGAGCTCCTATAATTCACCCCTCCACTTT
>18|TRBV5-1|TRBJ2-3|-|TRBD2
CASSLISGGGGAPDTQYF
TGCGCCAGCAGCTTGATATCGGGTGGCGGGGGGGCCCCAGATACGCAGTATTTT
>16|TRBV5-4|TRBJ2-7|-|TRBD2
CASSLGGSGNLYEQYF
TGTGCCAGCAGCTTGGGGGGTAGCGGGAACCTCTACGAGCAGTACTTC
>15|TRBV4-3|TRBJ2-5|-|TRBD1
CASSRTTGNAETQYF
TGCGCCAGCAGCCGGACGACAGGGAATGCGGAGACCCAGTACTTC
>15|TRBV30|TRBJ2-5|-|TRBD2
CAWNPVGGSPGTQYF
TGTGCCTGGAATCCCGTTGGCGGGAGCCCGGGGACCCAGTACTTC
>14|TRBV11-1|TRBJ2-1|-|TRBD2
CASRTSGENNEQFF
TGTGCCAGCCGTACTAGCGGGGAGAACAATGAGCAGTTCTTC
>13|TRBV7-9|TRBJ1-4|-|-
CAWGGNSNEKLFF
TGTGCCTGGGGGGGGAACAGTAATGAAAAACTGTTTTTT
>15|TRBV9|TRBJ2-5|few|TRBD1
CASSEGTGGTETQYF
TGTGCCAGCAGCGAAGGGACAGGGGGCACGGAGACCCAGTACTTC
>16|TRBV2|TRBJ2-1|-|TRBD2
CASSLRLAGGYNEQFF
TGTGCCAGCAGTCTGCGACTAGCGGGGGGTTACAATGAGCAGTTCTTC
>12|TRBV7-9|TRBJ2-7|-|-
CAIGGLSYEQYF
TGTGCCATCGGGGGTCTCTCCTACGAGCAGTACTTC
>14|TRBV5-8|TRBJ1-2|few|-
CASSPAGDRYGYTF
TGTGCCAGCAGCCCCGCGGGAGACCGCTATGGCTACACCTTC
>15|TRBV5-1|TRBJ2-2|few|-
CASSLRSTNTGELFF
TGCGCCAGCAGCTTGCGGAGCACGAACACCGGGGAGCTGTTTTTT
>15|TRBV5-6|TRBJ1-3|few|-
CASSFGGNSGNTIYF
TGTGCCAGCAGCTTTGGCGGGAACTCTGGAAACACCATATATTTT
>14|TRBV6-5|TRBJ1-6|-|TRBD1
CASNSGQVDSPLHF
TGTGCCAGCAATTCGGGACAGGTGGATTCACCCCTCCACTTT
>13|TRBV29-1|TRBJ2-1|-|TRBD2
CSVVSGGANEQFF
TGCAGCGTTGTGTCCGGGGGGGCTAATGAGCAGTTCTTC
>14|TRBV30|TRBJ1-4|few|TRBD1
CAWSDRAGGEKLFF
TGTGCCTGGTCCGACAGGGCTGGGGGTGAAAAACTGTTTTTT
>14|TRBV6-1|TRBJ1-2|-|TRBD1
CASSWTGGSGGYTF
TGTGCCAGCAGTTGGACAGGAGGTTCGGGTGGCTACACCTTC
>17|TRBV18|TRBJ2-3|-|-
CASSPGRTGEGTDTQYF
TGTGCCAGCTCACCGGGTCGGACGGGAGAAGGCACAGATACGCAGTATTTT
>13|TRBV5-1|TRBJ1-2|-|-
CASSLSVTYGYTF
TGCGCCAGCAGCTTGTCAGTAACCTATGGCTACACCTTC
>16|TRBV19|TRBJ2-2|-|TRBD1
CASSGQGRANTGELFF
TGTGCCAGTAGCGGACAGGGTAGAGCGAACACCGGGGAGCTGTTTTTT
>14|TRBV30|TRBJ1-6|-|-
CAWTYRPGNSPLHF
TGTGCCTGGACTTACAGGCCTGGGAATTCACCCCTCCACTTT
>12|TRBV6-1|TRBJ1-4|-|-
CASSWLNEKLFF
TGTGCCAGCAGTTGGCTTAATGAAAAACTGTTTTTT
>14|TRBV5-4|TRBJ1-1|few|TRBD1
CASSQDRANTEAFF
TGTGCCAGCAGCCAAGACAGGGCGAACACTGAAGCTTTCTTT
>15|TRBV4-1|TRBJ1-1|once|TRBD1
CASSQDRVRGTEAFF
TGCGCCAGCAGCCAGGACAGGGTGAGGGGCACTGAAGCTTTCTTT
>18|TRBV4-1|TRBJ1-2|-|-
CASSQGPSWGPLNYGYTF
TGCGCCAGCAGCCAAGGGCCTTCGTGGGGCCCCCTCAACTATGGCTACACCTTC
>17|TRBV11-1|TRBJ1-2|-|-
CASSLSGTPGLGYGYTF
TGTGCCAGCAGCCTAAGCGGGACACCGGGCCTCGGCTATGGCTACACCTTC
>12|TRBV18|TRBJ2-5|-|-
CASSPQEETQYF
TGTGCCAGCTCACCACAGGAGGAGACCCAGTACTTC
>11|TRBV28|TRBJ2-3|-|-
CASSSSGTQYF
TGTGCCAGCAGTTCGTCGGGGACGCAGTATTTT
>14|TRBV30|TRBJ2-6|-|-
CAWTPGAGANVLTF
TGTGCCTGGACCCCCGGGGCTGGGGCCAACGTCCTGACTTTC
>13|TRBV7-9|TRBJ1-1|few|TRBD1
CASSSQGGTEAFF
TGTGCCAGCAGCTCCCAGGGGGGTACTGAAGCTTTCTTT
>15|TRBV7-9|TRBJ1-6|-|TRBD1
CASSSRGQDSSPLHF
TGTGCCAGCAGCTCAAGGGGGCAGGATAGCTCACCCCTCCACTTT
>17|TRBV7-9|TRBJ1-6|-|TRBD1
CASREGTALSYNSPLHF
TGTGCCAGCAGAGAAGGGACAGCTCTCTCCTATAATTCACCCCTCCACTTT
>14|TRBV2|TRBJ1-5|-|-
CASSRTVVEQPQHF
TGTGCCAGCAGTAGGACAGTCGTCGAACAGCCCCAGCATTTT
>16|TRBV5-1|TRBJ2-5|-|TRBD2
CASSPTRAGGQETQYF
TGCGCCAGCAGCCCGACTAGGGCGGGGGGCCAAGAGACCCAGTACTTC
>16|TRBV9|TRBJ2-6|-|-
CASSVVSGAGANVLTF
TGTGCCAGCAGCGTAGTTTCGGGGGCTGGGGCCAACGTCCTGACTTTC
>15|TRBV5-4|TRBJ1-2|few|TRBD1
CASSSGGRGGYGYTF
TGTGCCAGCAGCTCAGGGGGGCGCGGGGGGTATGGCTACACCTTC
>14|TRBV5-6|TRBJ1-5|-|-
CASSFFGENQPQHF
TGTGCCAGCAGCTTTTTCGGGGAAAATCAGCCCCAGCATTTT
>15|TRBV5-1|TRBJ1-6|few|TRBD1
CASSTETGKNSPLHF
TGCGCCAGCAGCACCGAGACAGGGAAGAATTCACCCCTCCACTTT
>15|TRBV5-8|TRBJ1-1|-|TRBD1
CASSSYTTGSTEAFF
TGTGCCAGCAGCTCATATACGACAGGGAGCACTGAAGCTTTCTTT
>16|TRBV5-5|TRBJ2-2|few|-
CASSKGLTVNTGELFF
TGTGCCAGCAGCAAGGGGCTGACGGTGAACACCGGGGAGCTGTTTTTT
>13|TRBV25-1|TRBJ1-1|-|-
CASSEYQGTEAFF
TGTGCCAGCAGTGAATATCAGGGCACTGAAGCTTTCTTT
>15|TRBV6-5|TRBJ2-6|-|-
CASRSTGTGANVLTF
TGTGCCAGCAGAAGCACAGGGACCGGGGCCAACGTCCTGACTTTC
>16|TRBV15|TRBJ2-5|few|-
CATSREVLAGQETQYF
TGTGCCACCAGCAGAGAGGTTTTGGCAGGCCAAGAGACCCAGTACTTC
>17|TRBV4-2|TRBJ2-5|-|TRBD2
CASSQEDISGGVETQYF
TGTGCCAGCAGCCAAGAGGATATTAGCGGGGGGGTAGAGACCCAGTACTTC
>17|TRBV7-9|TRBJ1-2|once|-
CASSFHREGVKKDGYTF
TGTGCCAGCAGCTTTCATAGAGAGGGGGTAAAGAAGGATGGCTACACCTTC
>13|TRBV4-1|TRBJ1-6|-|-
CANCPKINSPLHF
TGCGCCAACTGCCCCAAGATTAATTCACCCCTCCACTTT
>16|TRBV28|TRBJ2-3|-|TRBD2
CASSSGGLAGTDTQYF
TGTGCCAGCAGCTCTGGGGGACTAGCGGGGACAGATACGCAGTATTTT
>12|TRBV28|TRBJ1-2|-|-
CASSAPGRGYTF
TGTGCCAGCAGTGCCCCGGGGAGGGGCTACACCTTC
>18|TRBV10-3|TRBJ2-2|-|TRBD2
CAISEPGLAGANTGELFF
TGTGCCATCAGTGAGCCCGGACTAGCGGGGGCGAACACCGGGGAGCTGTTTTTT